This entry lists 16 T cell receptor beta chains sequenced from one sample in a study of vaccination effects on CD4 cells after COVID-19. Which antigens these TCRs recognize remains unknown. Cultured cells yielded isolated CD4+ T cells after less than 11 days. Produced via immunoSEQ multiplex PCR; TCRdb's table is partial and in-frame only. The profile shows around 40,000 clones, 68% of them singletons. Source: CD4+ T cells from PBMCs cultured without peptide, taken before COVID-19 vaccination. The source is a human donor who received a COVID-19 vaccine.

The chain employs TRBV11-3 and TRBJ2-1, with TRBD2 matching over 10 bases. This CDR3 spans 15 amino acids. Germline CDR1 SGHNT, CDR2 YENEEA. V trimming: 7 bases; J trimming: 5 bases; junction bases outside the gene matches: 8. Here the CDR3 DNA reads TGTGCCAGCACCTCTAGCGGGGGCCCCAACAATGAGCAGTTCTTC. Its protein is CASTSSGGPNNEQFF.

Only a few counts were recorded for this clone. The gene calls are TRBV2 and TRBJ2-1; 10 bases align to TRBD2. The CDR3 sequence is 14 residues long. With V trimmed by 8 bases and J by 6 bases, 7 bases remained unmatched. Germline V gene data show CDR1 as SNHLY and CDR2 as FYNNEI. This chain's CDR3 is CASRLLAGINEQFF. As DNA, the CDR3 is TGTGCCAGCCGCCTACTAGCGGGGATCAATGAGCAGTTCTTC. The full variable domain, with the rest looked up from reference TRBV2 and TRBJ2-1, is EPEVTQTPSHQVTQMGQEVILRCVPISNHLYFYWYRQILGQKVEFLVSFYNNEISEKSEIFDDQFSVERPDGSNFTLKIRSTKLEDSAMYFCASRLLAGINEQFFGPGTRLTVL.

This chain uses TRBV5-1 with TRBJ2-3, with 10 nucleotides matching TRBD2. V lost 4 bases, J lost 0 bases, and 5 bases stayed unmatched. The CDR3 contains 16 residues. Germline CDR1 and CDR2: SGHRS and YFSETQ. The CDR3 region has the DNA TGCGCCAGCAGCCTCGGACTAGCGGCTAGCACAGATACGCAGTATTTT. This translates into CASSLGLAASTDTQYF.

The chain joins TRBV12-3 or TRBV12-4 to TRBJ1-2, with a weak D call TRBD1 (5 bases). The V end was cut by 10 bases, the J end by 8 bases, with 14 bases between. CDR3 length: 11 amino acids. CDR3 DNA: TGTGCCACCCAGGGATGGAGCGGCTACACCTTC. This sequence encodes CATQGWSGYTF.

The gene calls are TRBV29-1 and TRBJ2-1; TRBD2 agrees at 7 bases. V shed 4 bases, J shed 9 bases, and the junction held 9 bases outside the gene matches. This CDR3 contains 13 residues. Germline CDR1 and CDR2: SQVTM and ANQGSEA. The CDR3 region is CSVVRTSDGEQFF. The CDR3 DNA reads TGCAGCGTTGTCAGGACTAGTGATGGTGAGCAGTTCTTC.

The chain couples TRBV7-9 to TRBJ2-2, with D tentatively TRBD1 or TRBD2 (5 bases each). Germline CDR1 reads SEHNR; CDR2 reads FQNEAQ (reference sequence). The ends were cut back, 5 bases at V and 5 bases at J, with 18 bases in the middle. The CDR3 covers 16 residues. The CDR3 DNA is TGTGCCAGCAGCCCCCCCGCGAGGGGCCCAACCGGGGAGCTGTTTTTT. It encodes CASSPPARGPTGELFF.

CDR3 in DNA: TGCAGCGAAATAGCGGGAGGGCTCTACAATGAGCAGTTCTTC. It encodes CSEIAGGLYNEQFF. The chain carries TRBV29-1 and TRBJ2-1, with 11 bases lining up with TRBD2. Germline loops: CDR1 SQVTM, CDR2 ANQGSEA. After removal of 7 bases from V and 3 bases from J, the junction contained 5 bases not matched to a gene. The length of the CDR3 is 14 residues.

The CDR3 coding sequence is TGCGCCAGCAGCTTGGGTGGGGCCGATCAGCCCCAGCATTTT. Translation: CASSLGGADQPQHF. The V gene is TRBV5-1, the J gene TRBJ1-5; a weak D match, TRBD1 (5 bases). V was pared by 0 bases and J by 5 bases, with 9 bases between. Per the germline V gene, CDR1 is SGHRS and CDR2 is YFSETQ. The CDR3 is 14 residues long.

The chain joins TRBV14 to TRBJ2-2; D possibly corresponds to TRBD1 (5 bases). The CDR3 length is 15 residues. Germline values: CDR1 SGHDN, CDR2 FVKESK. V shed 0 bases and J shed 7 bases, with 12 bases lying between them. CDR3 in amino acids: CASSQDRAGHGELFF. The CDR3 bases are TGTGCCAGCAGCCAAGATCGAGCAGGACACGGGGAGCTGTTTTTT.

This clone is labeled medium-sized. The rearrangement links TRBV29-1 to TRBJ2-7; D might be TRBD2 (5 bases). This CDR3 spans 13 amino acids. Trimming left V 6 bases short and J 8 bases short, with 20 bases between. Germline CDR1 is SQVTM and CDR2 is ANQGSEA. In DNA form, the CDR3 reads TGCAGCGTCGACGGTAAAGGTGGAGGTCAGCAGTACTTC. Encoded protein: CSVDGKGGGQQYF.

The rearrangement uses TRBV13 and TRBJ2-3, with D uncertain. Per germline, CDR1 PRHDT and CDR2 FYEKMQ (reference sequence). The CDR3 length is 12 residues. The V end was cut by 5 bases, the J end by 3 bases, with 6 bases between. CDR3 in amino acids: CASSTPTDTQYF. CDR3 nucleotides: TGTGCCAGCAGCACACCTACAGATACGCAGTATTTT.

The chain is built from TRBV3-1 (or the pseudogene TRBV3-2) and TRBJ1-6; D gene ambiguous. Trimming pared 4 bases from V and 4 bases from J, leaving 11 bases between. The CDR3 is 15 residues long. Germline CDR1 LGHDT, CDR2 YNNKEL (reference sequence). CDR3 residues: CASSPGGGYNSPLHF. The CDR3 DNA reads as TGTGCCAGCAGCCCTGGAGGAGGGTATAATTCACCCCTCCACTTT.

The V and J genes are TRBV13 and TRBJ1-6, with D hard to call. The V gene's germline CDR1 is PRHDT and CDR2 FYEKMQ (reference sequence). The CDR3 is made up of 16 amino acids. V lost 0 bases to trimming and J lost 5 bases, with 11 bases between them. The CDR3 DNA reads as TGTGCCAGCAGCTTAGGGGGTTGGGTAAATAATTCACCCCTCCACTTT. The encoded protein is CASSLGGWVNNSPLHF. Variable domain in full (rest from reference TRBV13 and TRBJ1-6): AAGVIQSPRHLIKEKRETATLKCYPIPRHDTVYWYQQGPGQDPQFLISFYEKMQSDKGSIPDRFSAQQFSDYHSELNMSSLELGDSALYFCASSLGGWVNNSPLHFGNGTRLTVT.

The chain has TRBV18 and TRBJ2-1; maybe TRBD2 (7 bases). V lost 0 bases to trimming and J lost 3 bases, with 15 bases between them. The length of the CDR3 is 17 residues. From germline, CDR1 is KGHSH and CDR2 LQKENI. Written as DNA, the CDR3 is TGTGCCAGCTCACCACCAGGGGGGGAGATAAACTACAATGAGCAGTTCTTC. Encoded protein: CASSPPGGEINYNEQFF.

CDR3 DNA sequence: TGTGCCAGTACCCCGCTAGCGGGGCACTACAATGAGCAGTTCTTC. Protein: CASTPLAGHYNEQFF. This rearrangement joins TRBV19 to TRBJ2-1; 9 bases fit TRBD2. The V segment lost 7 bases and the J segment 3 bases; nucleotides outside the gene matches: 7. CDR3 size: 15 residues. The V gene's germline CDR1 is LNHDA and CDR2 SQIVND (reference sequence).

CDR3 protein: CASSTSSSGNTIYF. For the CDR3, the DNA is TGCGCCAGCAGCACATCGAGCTCTGGAAACACCATATATTTT. The chain joins TRBV10-1 to TRBJ1-3, with D unclear. CDR3 size: 14 residues. Trimming took off 6 bases at V and 0 bases at J, with 9 bases between the two ends. Germline V gives CDR1 WNHNN, CDR2 SYGVQD (reference sequence).